Given below is one T cell receptor (beta chain) in context. These data are taken from a study of blood T cell repertoires in COVID-19. The wider study: The United States, Italy and Spain supplied acute and convalescent COVID-19 samples.

The assay was immunoSEQ multiplex PCR, and TCRdb's table has in-frame clones only and misses some. Found here are around 290,000 clones, less than 90% of them singletons; the top ten hold 10% to 15%. The V end lost 4 bases, the J end lost 2 bases, and 18 bases lay between the germline ends. The CDR3 is 16 amino acids. Looked up from germline, CDR1 is SGHRS and CDR2 is YFSETQ. The rearrangement uses TRBV5-1 and TRBJ2-5; weak D call: TRBD1 (6 bases). Sequenced: peripheral blood. The sequence came from an older woman with COVID-19, enrolled during active disease. The CDR3 DNA reads as TGCGCCAGCAGCCAACAGGGACCTATCACACAAGAGACCCAGTACTTC. Its protein is CASSQQGPITQETQYF.